This T cell receptor beta chain was obtained from a study of T cells in Graves' hyperthyroidism and ophthalmopathy. This clonotype was picked up many times. Its specificity is not known. General observations from the study: Blood also held most thyroid clonotypes expanded beyond 0.001. Ophthalmopathy cases were set apart from stable hyperthyroidism by a 13 V-J model.

This CDR3 is 16 amino acids long. V shed 5 bases, J shed 4 bases, and the junction held 10 bases outside the gene matches. From germline, CDR1 is SGHNT and CDR2 YENEEA. Researchers took RNA transcripts and amplified the TCR beta CDR3 regions from them. A first-round RT-PCR of the TCR CDR3 used the HTBI primer set. TCRdb recomputed calls from the multiplex PCR reads with MiXCR, one row per CDR3 protein. The sample shows about 370,000 distinct CDR3 sequences, approximately 16% of them seen only once. Specimen: blood. This chain uses TRBV11-3 with TRBJ2-1; TRBD2 matches 8 bases. The TCR sequence derives from a woman in her fifties or sixties with Graves' ophthalmopathy. For the CDR3, the DNA is TGTGCCAGCAGCGTGAAAGCGACTAGCGATTACAATGAGCAGTTCTTC. Protein sequence: CASSVKATSDYNEQFF.